This T cell receptor (beta chain) came from a study of cytomegalovirus exposure and HLA in healthy donors. Study details: Genetic ancestry analysis placed 75% to 85% of the roughly 400 donors that were genotyped in the Caucasian-associated cluster.

Trimming pared 4 bases from V and 6 bases from J, leaving 18 bases between. This CDR3 has 16 amino acids. With regard to this clone: Its matching antigen is unknown.

Study-level findings and limits: A later analysis linked a missense variant in DCLRE1C to the trimming of TCR beta V and J genes. For most TCR beta V segments, an earlier analysis put the productive rate at about 87% or about 30% of the time. Whilst most TCR sequences proved rare, a subset of public TCRs occurred across many donors.

PCR primers comprised 60 Vbeta and 13 Jbeta primers. The method was immunoSEQ multiplex PCR; TCRdb's version includes in-frame clones alone and lacks a portion of them. The sample holds about 230,000 clones, about 80% seen once. The sequence was collected from a woman between 35 and 50 years old in good health and CMV-seronegative. This chain joins TRBV23-1 and TRBJ1-4, with D perhaps TRBD1 (6 bases). TRBV23-1 carries the ORF label, with uncertain function. Sample: PBMCs. DNA of the CDR3: TGCGCCAGCAGTCCGACCTCGACAGGCCGCTATGAAAAACTGTTTTTT. It yields the protein CASSPTSTGRYEKLFF.